This T cell receptor (beta chain) comes out of a study of T cell repertoires in cytomegalovirus infection. Background on the study: Use of recently identified HLA-C-restricted and well-studied HLA-B-restricted CMV epitopes was part of the study. A matching HLA type, together with CMV infection, was signaled by public TCR beta signatures.

V shed 4 bases and J 4 bases; nucleotides not matched to a gene: 8. The CDR3 spans 15 residues. Germline loops: CDR1 SGHKS, CDR2 YYEKEE (reference sequence). Using its own MiXCR run on the reads, TCRdb lists one record per CDR3 protein. The top ten clones hold roughly an eighth of a sample with 650,000 to 900,000 distinct CDR3 sequences, approximately 30% of them seen once. Notes on this clonotype: The antigen is unknown.

Whole-study results and caveats: CMV-specific TCR beta clonotypes restricted by HLA-C were the ones dominating the ex vivo response. Frequencies of public TCR beta families were cumulated, and this identified carriers of CMV plus the relevant HLA.

The specimen comprised cultured CD8+ T cells from PBMCs, sampled from culture after CMV antigen stimulation. This clonotype was obtained from a human donor in good health (CMV status not recorded). Some clones in this sample may be carry-over from other donors' samples. This chain links TRBV5-5 with TRBJ1-2, with 9 bases aligning to TRBD1. CDR3 protein: CASSINTGGGYGYTF. The DNA of the CDR3 is TGTGCCAGCAGCATAAATACAGGGGGCGGCTATGGCTACACCTTC.